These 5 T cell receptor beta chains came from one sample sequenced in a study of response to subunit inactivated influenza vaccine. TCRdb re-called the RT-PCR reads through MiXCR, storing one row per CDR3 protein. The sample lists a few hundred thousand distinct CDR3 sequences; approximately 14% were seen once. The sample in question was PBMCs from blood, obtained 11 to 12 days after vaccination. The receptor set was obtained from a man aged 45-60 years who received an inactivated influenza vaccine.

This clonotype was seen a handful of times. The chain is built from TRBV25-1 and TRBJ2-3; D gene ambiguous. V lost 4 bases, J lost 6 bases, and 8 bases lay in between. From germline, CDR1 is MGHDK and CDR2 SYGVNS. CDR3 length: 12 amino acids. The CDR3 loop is CASSAYPDTQYF. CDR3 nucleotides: TGTGCCAGCAGTGCCTATCCGGATACGCAGTATTTT.

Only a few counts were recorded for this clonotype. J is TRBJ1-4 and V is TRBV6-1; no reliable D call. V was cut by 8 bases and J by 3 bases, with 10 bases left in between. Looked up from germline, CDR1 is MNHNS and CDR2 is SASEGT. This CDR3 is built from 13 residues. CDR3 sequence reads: CASSRRSNEKLFF. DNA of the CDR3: TGTGCCAGCTCAAGGCGGTCTAATGAAAAACTGTTTTTT.

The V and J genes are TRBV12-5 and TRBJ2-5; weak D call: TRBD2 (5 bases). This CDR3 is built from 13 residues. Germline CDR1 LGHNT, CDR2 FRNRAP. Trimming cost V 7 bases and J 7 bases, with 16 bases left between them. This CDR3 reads CASALDSLGTQYF. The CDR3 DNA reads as TGTGCTAGTGCCCTGGACTCGTTGGGGACCCAGTACTTC.

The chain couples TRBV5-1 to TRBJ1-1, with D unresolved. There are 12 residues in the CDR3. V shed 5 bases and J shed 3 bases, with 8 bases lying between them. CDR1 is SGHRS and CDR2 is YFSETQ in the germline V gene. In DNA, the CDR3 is TGCGCCAGCAGGGCCATGGACACTGAAGCTTTCTTT. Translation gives CASRAMDTEAFF.

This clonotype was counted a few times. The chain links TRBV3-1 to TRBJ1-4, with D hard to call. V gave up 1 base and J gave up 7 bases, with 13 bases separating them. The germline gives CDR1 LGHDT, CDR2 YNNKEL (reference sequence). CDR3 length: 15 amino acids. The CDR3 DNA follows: TGTGCCAGCAGCCAAGGAATGTCCCGAGGTGAAAAACTGTTTTTT. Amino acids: CASSQGMSRGEKLFF.